This record concerns one TCR beta chain sequence. This entry is derived from a study of OX40 agonist ivuxolimab in advanced cancers. The wider study: Aged 23 to 79 with a mean of about 60 years, they were under 85% male.

The protocol was immunoSEQ multiplex PCR, while the TCRdb copy is restricted to in-frame clones and leaves out a portion. This sample has more than 50,000 clones, with around 90% found just once. Germline-derived CDR1 and CDR2 are SGHRS and YFSETQ. The CDR3 runs to 12 residues. The ends were cut back, 0 bases at V and 4 bases at J, with 5 bases in the middle. Researchers took blood at baseline, on cycle 4 day 1, and on cycle 7 day 1. The TCR comes from an adult with an advanced solid tumor such as melanoma, head and neck, liver or kidney cancer. The starting material was CD4+ or CD8+ T cells sorted from blood, obtained in a trial of the OX40 agonist ivuxolimab. V usage is TRBV5-1 and J usage is TRBJ2-7; D remains unclear. The CDR3 DNA follows: TGCGCCAGCAGCTTGGGGCAGTACGAGCAGTACTTC. It encodes CASSLGQYEQYF.